These T cell receptor beta chains were read from a single sample in a study of blood T cells in healthy people across ages. TCRdb itself ran the 5' RACE reads through MiXCR, one entry per CDR3 protein. The sample shows 1.5 million to 2 million distinct CDR3 sequences, roughly 52% of them seen only once. The sequenced material came from blood. All receptors derive from a woman between 40 and 55 years old in good health. Both conserved end residues are part of each CDR3. The D gene is left open where the match is weak. Expanded clones are given a class, and other clones once, few, many or no size at all.

TRBV20-1	TRBD2	12	TRBJ2-3	few	TGCAGCCCTAGCGGGGGAACAGATACGCAGTATTTT	CSPSGGTDTQYF
TRBV20-1	TRBD1	15	TRBJ1-5	.	TGCAGTGCAGACAGGGCTGGATATAGCAATCAGCCCCTGCATTTT	CSADRAGYSNQPLHF
TRBV6-2/TRBV6-3	TRBD1	16	TRBJ2-3	.	TGTGCCAGCAGTTCTCACCAGACAGGGGGCGAGGATACGCAGTATTTT	CASSSHQTGGEDTQYF
TRBV20-1	TRBD1	15	TRBJ2-7	.	TGCAGTGCTAGAGTACAGGGGGGCACTACCTACGAGCAGTACTTC	CSARVQGGTTYEQYF
TRBV6-1	.	13	TRBJ2-5	.	TGTGCCAGCAGCCAGGAGGCCCTGGGGACCCAGTACTTC	CASSQEALGTQYF
TRBV4-2	.	15	TRBJ2-7	.	TGTGCCAGCAGCCGAGATCGGCTACTCTCCTACGAGCAGTACTTC	CASSRDRLLSYEQYF
TRBV6-2/TRBV6-3	.	15	TRBJ1-1	.	TGTGCCAGCAGTTACCAGGGGATTATGAACACTGAAGCTTTCTTT	CASSYQGIMNTEAFF
TRBV13	.	17	TRBJ2-7	.	TGTGCCAGCAGTAATCGTTACGGGGCAGGGTTAGCCTACGAGCAGTACTTC	CASSNRYGAGLAYEQYF
TRBV5-1	TRBD2	13	TRBJ2-3	.	TGCGCCAGCAGGACTAGCGGGTCAGATACGCAGTATTTT	CASRTSGSDTQYF
TRBV29-1	.	16	TRBJ2-2	.	TGCAGCGTTGAATTTCGGCAGGGGGGAAACACCGGGGAGCTGTTTTTT	CSVEFRQGGNTGELFF
TRBV20-1	.	15	TRBJ2-3	.	TGCAGTGCAATATATCGTGGGGGTGGCACAGATACGCAGTATTTT	CSAIYRGGGTDTQYF
TRBV27	.	14	TRBJ2-3	few	TGTGCCAGCAGTTCGATACTAGAGGGAGATACGCAGTATTTT	CASSSILEGDTQYF
TRBV12-5	TRBD1	16	TRBJ2-1	few	TGTGCTAGTGGTTTGGTAAGGGACAGGGTAGGCAATGAGCAGTTCTTC	CASGLVRDRVGNEQFF
TRBV7-2	TRBD1	14	TRBJ2-7	.	TGTGCCAGCAGCTACCGGGACAGCCCCTACGAGCAGTACTTC	CASSYRDSPYEQYF
TRBV6-6	.	15	TRBJ1-2	.	TGTGCCAGCAGTAAACAGTCTCCGGCTAACTATGGCTACACCTTC	CASSKQSPANYGYTF
TRBV2	TRBD1	14	TRBJ2-5	.	TGTGCCAGCAGGGACAGGACAGGGCCCTTGACCCAGTACTTC	CASRDRTGPLTQYF
TRBV28	TRBD1	13	TRBJ2-7	.	TGTGCCAGCAGTTGGACAGGACGAGATGAGCAGTACTTC	CASSWTGRDEQYF
TRBV6-2/TRBV6-3	.	17	TRBJ1-2	.	TGTGCCAGCAGTTACCAGGGAGGACAATCAATCGGCTATGGCTACACCTTC	CASSYQGGQSIGYGYTF
TRBV7-2	.	14	TRBJ2-5	.	TGTGCCAGCAGCTCCCCGGACACCGGCTACGAGCGGTACTTC	CASSSPDTGYERYF
TRBV29-1	TRBD1	13	TRBJ1-2	.	TGCAGCGTTGACGACAGGGAGTCCTATGGCTACACCTTC	CSVDDRESYGYTF
TRBV4-3	.	14	TRBJ1-2	.	TGCGCCAGCAGCCAAGTAGGACGGAACTATGGCTACACCTTC	CASSQVGRNYGYTF
TRBV11-2	TRBD2	20	TRBJ2-1	.	TGTGCCAGCAGCCCAGCCGCGGGGGGACGGGGGGGTAGCTCCTACAATGAGCAGTTCTTC	CASSPAAGGRGGSSYNEQFF
TRBV7-2	.	16	TRBJ2-3	.	TGTGCCAGCAGCTTTTACCGGGCCCAAGGCACAGATACGCAGTATTTT	CASSFYRAQGTDTQYF
TRBV4-2	.	14	TRBJ1-2	few	TGTGCCAGCAGCCAAGAATCCGGGTCCTATGGCTACACCTTC	CASSQESGSYGYTF
TRBV7-9	.	16	TRBJ2-1	.	TGTACCTCATGGAACGAAGAAATCAGCTCCTACAATGAGCAGTTCTTC	CTSWNEEISSYNEQFF
TRBV3-1	.	15	TRBJ1-4	few	TGTGCCAGCAGCCCCAGGGACCCAACTAATGAAAAACTGTTTTTT	CASSPRDPTNEKLFF
TRBV3-1	.	18	TRBJ1-5	.	TGTGCCAGCAGCCAAGATCTGCGGGACACGGGACTCAATCAGCCCCAGCATTTT	CASSQDLRDTGLNQPQHF
TRBV7-2	TRBD1	16	TRBJ1-2	.	TGTGCCAGCAGCTTAGAGGGAGGGGGCATGGTCTATGGCTACACCTTC	CASSLEGGGMVYGYTF
TRBV28	.	13	TRBJ2-2	few	TGTGCCAGCACCTGGGGGGTCGCGGGGGAGCTGTTTTTT	CASTWGVAGELFF
TRBV20-1	.	15	TRBJ2-7	few	TGCAGTGCTAGAGCGGGTAGCGGACCCTACTACGAGCAGTACTTC	CSARAGSGPYYEQYF
TRBV21-1	.	18	TRBJ1-2	few	TGTGCCAGCAGCAAATGGTCCTTCGCGAGGGGCCTATTCTATGGCTACACCTTC	CASSKWSFARGLFYGYTF
TRBV11-2	TRBD1	17	TRBJ2-1	few	TGTGCCAGCAGCTTAGACTCCGGGACAGGGGTGATCAATGAGCAGTTCTTC	CASSLDSGTGVINEQFF
TRBV7-2	TRBD1	14	TRBJ1-2	.	TGTGCCAGCAGCTTAATTGACAGGGACTATGGCTACACCTTC	CASSLIDRDYGYTF
TRBV5-1	TRBD1	17	TRBJ1-2	.	TGCGCCAGCAGCCCTGCACCGTGGGACAGGGTTTCTGATGGCTACACCTTC	CASSPAPWDRVSDGYTF
TRBV29-1	TRBD2	18	TRBJ2-5	.	TGCAGCGTCTCGGGGGGGACCGGGACTAGCGGGGACATCTACAAGCAGTACTTC	CSVSGGTGTSGDIYKQYF
TRBV11-2	TRBD1	14	TRBJ2-7	few	TGTGCCAGCAGCTTTGGACAGGGGGAGGACGAGCAGTACTTC	CASSFGQGEDEQYF
TRBV20-1	.	16	TRBJ2-1	.	TGCAGTGCGAAGGGGCCGGGCGCGAGCTCCTACAATGAGCAGTTCTTC	CSAKGPGASSYNEQFF
TRBV4-1	.	15	TRBJ1-2	few	TGCGCCAGCAGCCAATCGACGGGAGATAACTATGGCTACACCTTC	CASSQSTGDNYGYTF
TRBV25-1	.	13	TRBJ2-5	.	TGTGCCAGCAGCCGCGGTCCGGAGGAGACCCAGTACTTC	CASSRGPEETQYF
TRBV6-2/TRBV6-3	.	14	TRBJ2-2	.	TGTGCCAGCAAATTTCGAGCGAACACCGGGGAGCTGTTTTTT	CASKFRANTGELFF
TRBV3-1	.	17	TRBJ2-1	few	TGTGCCAGCGGCGAGACGCAAAGGGCAGTAGTCTACAATGAGCAGTTCTTC	CASGETQRAVVYNEQFF
TRBV2	.	12	TRBJ2-7	.	TGTGCCAGCAGTTGGCAGGGAGACGAGCAGTACTTC	CASSWQGDEQYF
TRBV11-1	.	19	TRBJ2-6	.	TGTGCCAGCAGCTTACGTGGTCGTGAGAGTCACCTTGCGGCCAACGTCCTGACTTTC	CASSLRGRESHLAANVLTF
TRBV5-1	.	14	TRBJ2-5	.	TGCGCCAGCAGCCACCCAGGGCGCCAAGAGACCCAGTACTTC	CASSHPGRQETQYF
TRBV9	TRBD1	15	TRBJ2-5	.	TGTGCCAGCAGCGCGACAGGGGGCGTATACAATGAGCAGTACTTC	CASSATGGVYNEQYF
TRBV4-3	.	16	TRBJ1-6	once	TGCGCCAGCAGCCAAGACAGGGCCTTATATAATTCACCCCTCCACTTT	CASSQDRALYNSPLHF
TRBV28	TRBD1	15	TRBJ2-5	few	TGTGCCAGCAGTCCTGGACAGGGCAGATTGGAGACCCAGTACTTC	CASSPGQGRLETQYF
TRBV7-9	TRBD1	17	TRBJ2-2	once	TGTGCCAGCAGCTTTACGACAGGGAATGGTTACACCGGGGAGCTGTTTTTT	CASSFTTGNGYTGELFF
TRBV28	TRBD1	14	TRBJ2-1	few	TGTGCCAGCAGTTTCGGGACAGCCCCAAGTGAGCAGTTCTTC	CASSFGTAPSEQFF
TRBV2	.	13	TRBJ2-1	few	TGTGCCAGCGGCGGTTCGGGGCCTCTAGAGCAGTTCTTC	CASGGSGPLEQFF
TRBV6-5	.	15	TRBJ2-7	.	TGTGCCAGCAGTTACACGTCAGGGGTAGCCTACGAGCAGTACTTC	CASSYTSGVAYEQYF
TRBV27	.	15	TRBJ1-2	.	TGTGCCAGCAGTCAGGGACACTCACAGGGTTTTGGCTACACCTTC	CASSQGHSQGFGYTF
TRBV5-1	TRBD1	17	TRBJ2-6	.	TGCGCCAGCAGCTTGGGACAGGGGGCCTCTGGGGCCAACGTCCTGACTTTC	CASSLGQGASGANVLTF
TRBV7-8	.	15	TRBJ1-6	.	TGTGCCAGCAGCTCGGCCAGGGGAGAGCGTTCACCCCTCCACTTT	CASSSARGERSPLHF
TRBV27	.	13	TRBJ2-7	few	TGTGCCAGCAGCCTTCTCAGGGGATACGAGCAGTACTTC	CASSLLRGYEQYF